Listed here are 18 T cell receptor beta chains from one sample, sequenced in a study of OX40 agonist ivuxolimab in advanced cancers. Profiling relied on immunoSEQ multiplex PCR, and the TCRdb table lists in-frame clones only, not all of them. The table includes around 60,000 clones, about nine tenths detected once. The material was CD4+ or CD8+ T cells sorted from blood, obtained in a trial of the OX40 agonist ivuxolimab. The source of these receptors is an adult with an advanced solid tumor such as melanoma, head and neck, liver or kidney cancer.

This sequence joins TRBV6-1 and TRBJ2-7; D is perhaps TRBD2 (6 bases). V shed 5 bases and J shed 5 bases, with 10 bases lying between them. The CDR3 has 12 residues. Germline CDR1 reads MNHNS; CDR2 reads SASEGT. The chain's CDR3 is CASSFVADEQYF. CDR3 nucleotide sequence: TGTGCCAGCAGTTTCGTAGCGGACGAGCAGTACTTC.

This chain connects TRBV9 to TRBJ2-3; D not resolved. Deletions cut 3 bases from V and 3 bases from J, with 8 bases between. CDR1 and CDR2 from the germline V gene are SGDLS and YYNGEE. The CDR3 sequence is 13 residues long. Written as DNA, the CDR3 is TGTGCCAGCAGCGATTATATTACAGATACGCAGTATTTT. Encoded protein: CASSDYITDTQYF.

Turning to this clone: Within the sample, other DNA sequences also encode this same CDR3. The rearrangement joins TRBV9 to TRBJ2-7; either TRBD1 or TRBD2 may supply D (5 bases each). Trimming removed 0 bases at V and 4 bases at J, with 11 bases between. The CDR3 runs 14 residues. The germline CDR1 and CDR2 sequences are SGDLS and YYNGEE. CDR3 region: CASSVVPGGYEQYF. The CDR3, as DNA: TGTGCCAGCAGCGTAGTACCTGGGGGTTACGAGCAGTACTTC. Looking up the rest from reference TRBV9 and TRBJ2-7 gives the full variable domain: DSGVTQTPKHLITATGQRVTLRCSPRSGDLSVYWYQQSLDQGLQFLIQYYNGEERAKGNILERFSAQQFPDLHSELNLSSLELGDSALYFCASSVVPGGYEQYFGPGTRLTVT.

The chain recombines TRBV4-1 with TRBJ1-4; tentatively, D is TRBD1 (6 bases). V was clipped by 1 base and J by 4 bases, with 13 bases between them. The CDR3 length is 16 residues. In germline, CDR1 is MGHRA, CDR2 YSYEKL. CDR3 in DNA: TGCGCCAGCAGCCAAGGAGAGGGGGGAATTAATGAAAAACTGTTTTTT. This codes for CASSQGEGGINEKLFF.

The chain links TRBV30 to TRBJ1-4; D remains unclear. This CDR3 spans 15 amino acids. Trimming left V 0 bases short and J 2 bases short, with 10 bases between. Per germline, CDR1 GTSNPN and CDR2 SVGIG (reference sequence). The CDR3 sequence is CAWSVQMGTNEKLFF. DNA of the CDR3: TGTGCCTGGAGTGTACAAATGGGGACTAATGAAAAACTGTTTTTT. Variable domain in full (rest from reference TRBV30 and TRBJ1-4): SQTIHQWPATLVQPVGSPLSLECTVEGTSNPNLYWYRQAAGRGLQLLFYSVGIGQISSEVPQNLSASRPQDRQFILSSKKLLLSDSGFYLCAWSVQMGTNEKLFFGSGTQLSVL.

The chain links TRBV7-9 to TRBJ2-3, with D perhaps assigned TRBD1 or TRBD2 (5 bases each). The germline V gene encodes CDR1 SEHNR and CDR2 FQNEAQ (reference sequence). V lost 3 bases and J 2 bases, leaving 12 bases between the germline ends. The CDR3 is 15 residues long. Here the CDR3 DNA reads TGTGCCAGCAGCTTTGGGGAGACAGACACAGATACGCAGTATTTT. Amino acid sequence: CASSFGETDTDTQYF. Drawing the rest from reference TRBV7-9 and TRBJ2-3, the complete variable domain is DTGVSQNPRHKITKRGQNVTFRCDPISEHNRLYWYRQTLGQGPEFLTYFQNEAQLEKSRLLSDRFSAERPKGSFSTLEIQRTEQGDSAMYLCASSFGETDTDTQYFGPGTRLTVL.

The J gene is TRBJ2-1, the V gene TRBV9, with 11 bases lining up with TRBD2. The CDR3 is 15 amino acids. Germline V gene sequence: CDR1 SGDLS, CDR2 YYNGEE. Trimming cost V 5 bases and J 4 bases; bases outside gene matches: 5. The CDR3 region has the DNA TGTGCCAGCAGTTCCGGGACTAGCGGTTACAATGAGCAGTTCTTC. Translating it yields CASSSGTSGYNEQFF.

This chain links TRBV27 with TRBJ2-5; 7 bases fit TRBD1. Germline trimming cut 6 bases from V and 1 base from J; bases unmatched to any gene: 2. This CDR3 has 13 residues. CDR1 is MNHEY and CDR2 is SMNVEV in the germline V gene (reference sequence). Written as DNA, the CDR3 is TGTGCCAGCAGCCGACAGGGCCAAGAGACCCAGTACTTC. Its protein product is CASSRQGQETQYF.

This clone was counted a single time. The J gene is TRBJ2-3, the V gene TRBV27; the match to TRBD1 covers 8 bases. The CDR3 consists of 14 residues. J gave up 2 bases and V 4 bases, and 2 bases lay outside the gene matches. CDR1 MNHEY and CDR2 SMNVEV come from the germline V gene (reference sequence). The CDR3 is CASSWTGHTDTQYF. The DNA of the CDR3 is TGTGCCAGCAGTTGGACAGGGCACACAGATACGCAGTATTTT.

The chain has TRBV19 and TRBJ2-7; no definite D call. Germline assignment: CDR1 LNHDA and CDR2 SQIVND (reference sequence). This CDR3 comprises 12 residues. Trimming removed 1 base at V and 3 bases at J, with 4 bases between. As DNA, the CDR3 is TGTGCCAGTAGTATAGGAGGCTACGAGCAGTACTTC. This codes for CASSIGGYEQYF.

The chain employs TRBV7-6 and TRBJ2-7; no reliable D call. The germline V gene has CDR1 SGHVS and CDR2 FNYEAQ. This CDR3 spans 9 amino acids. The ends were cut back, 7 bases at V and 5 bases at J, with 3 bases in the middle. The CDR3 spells CASMNEQYF. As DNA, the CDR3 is TGTGCCAGCATGAACGAGCAGTACTTC.

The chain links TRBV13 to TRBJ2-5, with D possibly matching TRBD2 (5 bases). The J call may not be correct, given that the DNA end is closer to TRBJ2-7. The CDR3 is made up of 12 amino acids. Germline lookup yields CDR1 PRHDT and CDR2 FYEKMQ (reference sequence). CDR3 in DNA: TGTGCCAGCTCGCTAGGGAGCTACGAGCAGTACTTC. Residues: CASSLGSYEQYF.

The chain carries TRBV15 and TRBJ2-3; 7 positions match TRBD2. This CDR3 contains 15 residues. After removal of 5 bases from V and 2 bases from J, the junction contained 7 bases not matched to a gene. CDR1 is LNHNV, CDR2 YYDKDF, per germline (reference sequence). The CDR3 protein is CATSRRDYSTDTQYF. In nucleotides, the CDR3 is TGTGCCACCAGCCGCCGGGACTACTCCACAGATACGCAGTATTTT.

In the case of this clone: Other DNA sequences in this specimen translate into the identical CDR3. CDR3 sequence reads: CASSYWGDGQPQHF. The CDR3 coding sequence is TGTGCCAGCAGCTATTGGGGGGATGGACAGCCCCAGCATTTT. The chain combines TRBV5-6 with TRBJ1-5; D possibly corresponds to TRBD1 (5 bases). The CDR3 length is 14 residues. CDR1 is SGHDT, CDR2 YYEEEE, per germline. Trimming took 3 bases from V and 7 from J, leaving 14 bases between them.

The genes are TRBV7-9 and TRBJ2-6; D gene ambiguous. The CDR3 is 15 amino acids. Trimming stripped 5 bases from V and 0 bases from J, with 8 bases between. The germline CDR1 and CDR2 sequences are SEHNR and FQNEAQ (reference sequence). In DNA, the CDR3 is TGTGCCAGCAGCCCAGTCGTCTCTGGGGCCAACGTCCTGACTTTC. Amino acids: CASSPVVSGANVLTF.

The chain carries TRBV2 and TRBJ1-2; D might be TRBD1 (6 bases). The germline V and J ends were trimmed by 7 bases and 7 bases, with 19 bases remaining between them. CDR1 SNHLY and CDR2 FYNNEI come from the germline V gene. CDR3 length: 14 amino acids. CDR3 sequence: CASMGPTGKGGYTF. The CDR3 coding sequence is TGTGCCAGCATGGGGCCGACAGGCAAGGGTGGCTACACCTTC.

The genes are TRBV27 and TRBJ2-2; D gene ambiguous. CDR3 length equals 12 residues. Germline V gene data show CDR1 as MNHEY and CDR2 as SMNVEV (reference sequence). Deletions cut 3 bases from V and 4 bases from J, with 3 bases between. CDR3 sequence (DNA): TGTGCCAGCAGTTTTATCACCGGGGAGCTGTTTTTT. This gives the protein CASSFITGELFF.

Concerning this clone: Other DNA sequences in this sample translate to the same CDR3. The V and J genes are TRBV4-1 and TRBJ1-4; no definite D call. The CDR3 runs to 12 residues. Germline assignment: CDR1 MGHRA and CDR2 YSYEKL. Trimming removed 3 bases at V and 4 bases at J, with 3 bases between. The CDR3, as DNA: TGCGCCAGCAGCCAGGTTAATGAAAAACTGTTTTTT. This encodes CASSQVNEKLFF.